The rows below give T cell receptor beta chains drawn from one sample of a study of beta chain features in type 1 diabetes. Assay used: immunoSEQ multiplex PCR; TCRdb lists only in-frame clones, some missing. The sample has hundreds of thousands of clones, about 12% seen once; the top ten hold under 0.02%. Sequenced material: naive CD4+ T cells from blood. All receptors derive from a man between 18 and 35 years old in good health. Each CDR3 is given with its conserved first and last residue.

v_call	j_call	cdr3_aa
TRBV5-1	TRBJ1-6	CASSFQVRDSPLHF
TRBV7-2	TRBJ2-7	CASSYRGSSYEQYF
TRBV18	TRBJ1-1	CASSFDRNTEAFF
TRBV19	TRBJ2-1	CASTGTSGSLYEQFF
TRBV6-1	TRBJ1-1	CASSEGRANTEAFF
TRBV6-5	TRBJ2-7	CASSSSGTSYEQYF
TRBV5-4	TRBJ2-5	CASSLLAGAPETQYF
TRBV27	TRBJ2-1	CASSSRFRRTYNEQFF
TRBV7-2	TRBJ2-5	CASSVLRGAQETQYF
TRBV7-6	TRBJ1-1	CASSLVGQGPPGEAFF
TRBV7-2	TRBJ2-4	CASSFQGDRVSNIQYF
TRBV19	TRBJ1-2	CASTPLGGLSYGYTF
TRBV28	TRBJ2-5	CASTSGGKQETQYF
TRBV7-9	TRBJ1-1	CASSLQGKATEAFF
TRBV7-3	TRBJ2-5	CASSNSGKEAQYF
TRBV30	TRBJ2-1	CAWRSSSYNEQFF
TRBV4-3	TRBJ2-4	CASSQTRLAKNIQYF
TRBV19	TRBJ2-5	CASTRTGSETQYF
TRBV6-6	TRBJ2-1	CASSVRQRDNEQFF
TRBV7-6	TRBJ1-2	CASSLRGYGYTF
TRBV6-4	TRBJ2-6	CASSEGQGGLAGANVLTF
TRBV30	TRBJ2-6	CAWSGVGANVLTF
TRBV28	TRBJ1-1	CASSTPRGTEAFF
TRBV9	TRBJ2-7	CASSLYGTGPYEQYF
TRBV1	TRBJ1-6	CTSSQPRTGTSYNSPLHF
TRBV21-1	TRBJ2-7	CASSKGYGLEGARGADEQYF
TRBV2	TRBJ1-4	CASTERGFSEKLFF
TRBV28	TRBJ1-1	CASSPIRQPNTEAFF
TRBV15	TRBJ1-5	CATSKFGVNQPQHF
TRBV11-1	TRBJ1-4	CASTGTSTTNEKLFF
TRBV5-1	TRBJ2-1	CASSLPTSGLRDEQFF
TRBV28	TRBJ2-7	CASVGGTGLYEQYF
TRBV29-1	TRBJ1-4	CSVARKLDEKLFF
TRBV29-1	TRBJ2-4	CSVELAGGPKNIQYF
TRBV6-5	TRBJ2-7	CASSTPGQNYEQYF
TRBV11-1	TRBJ1-2	CASSLAGTDNYGYTF
TRBV30	TRBJ1-5	CAWSRSSNQPQHF
TRBV9	TRBJ2-7	CASSESNSGTYEQYF
TRBV29-1	TRBJ1-1	CSVMTGGNTEAFF
TRBV20-1	TRBJ2-5	CSASKETQYF
TRBV15	TRBJ1-1	CATSVGSRNTEAFF
TRBV6-1	TRBJ2-7	CASSDVAFGQGETYEQYF
TRBV9	TRBJ1-2	CASSVGHQLYGYTF
TRBV30	TRBJ2-3	CAWSRMARDTQYF
TRBV9	TRBJ1-1	CASSVGQQNTEAFF
TRBV6-4	TRBJ2-4	CASHTRGNIQYF
TRBV21-1	TRBJ1-2	CASSNDRAANYGYTF